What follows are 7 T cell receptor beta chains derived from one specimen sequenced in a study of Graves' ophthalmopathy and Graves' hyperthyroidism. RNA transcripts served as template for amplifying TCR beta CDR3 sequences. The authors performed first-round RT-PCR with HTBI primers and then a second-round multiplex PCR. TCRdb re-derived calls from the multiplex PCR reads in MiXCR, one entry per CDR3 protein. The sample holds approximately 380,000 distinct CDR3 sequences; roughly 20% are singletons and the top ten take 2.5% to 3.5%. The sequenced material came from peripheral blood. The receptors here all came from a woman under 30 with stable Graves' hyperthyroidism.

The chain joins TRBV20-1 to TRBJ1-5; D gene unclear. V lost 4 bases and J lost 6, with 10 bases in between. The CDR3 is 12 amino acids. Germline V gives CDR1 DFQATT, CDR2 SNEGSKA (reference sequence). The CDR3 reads CSATAQSQPQHF. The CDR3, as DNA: TGCAGTGCTACGGCACAGTCTCAGCCCCAGCATTTT.

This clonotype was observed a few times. The CDR3 spells CASSESRGGTYEQYF. In DNA, the CDR3 is TGTGCCAGCAGTGAATCCAGGGGGGGAACCTACGAGCAGTACTTC. The rearrangement joins TRBV6-1 to TRBJ2-7; either TRBD1 or TRBD2 may fit D (7 bases each). The CDR3 has 15 amino acids. Germline loops: CDR1 MNHNS, CDR2 SASEGT. V was shortened by 2 bases and J by 2 bases, with 13 bases between the two germline ends.

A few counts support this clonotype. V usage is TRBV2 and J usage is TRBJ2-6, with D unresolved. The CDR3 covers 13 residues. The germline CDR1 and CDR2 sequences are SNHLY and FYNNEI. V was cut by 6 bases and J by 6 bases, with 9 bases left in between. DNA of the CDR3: TGTGCCAGCAGAGCCTTGGTGGCCAACGTCCTGACTTTC. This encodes CASRALVANVLTF.

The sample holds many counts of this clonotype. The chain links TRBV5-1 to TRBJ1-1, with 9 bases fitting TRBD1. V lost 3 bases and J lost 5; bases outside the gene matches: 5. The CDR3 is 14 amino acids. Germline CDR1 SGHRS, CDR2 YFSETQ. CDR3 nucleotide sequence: TGCGCCAGCAGCTGGGGGACAGGGATGACTGAAGCTTTCTTT. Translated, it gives CASSWGTGMTEAFF. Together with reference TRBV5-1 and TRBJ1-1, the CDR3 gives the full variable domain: KAGVTQTPRYLIKTRGQQVTLSCSPISGHRSVSWYQQTPGQGLQFLFEYFSETQRNKGNFPGRFSGRQFSNSRSEMNVSTLELGDSALYLCASSWGTGMTEAFFGQGTRLTVV.

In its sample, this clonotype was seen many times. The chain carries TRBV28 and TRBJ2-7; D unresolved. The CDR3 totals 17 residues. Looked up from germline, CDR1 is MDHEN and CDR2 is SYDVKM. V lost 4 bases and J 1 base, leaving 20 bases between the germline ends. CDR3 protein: CASSSVLRAALSYEQYF. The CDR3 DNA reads TGTGCCAGCAGTTCGGTACTTAGGGCAGCTCTATCCTACGAGCAGTACTTC.

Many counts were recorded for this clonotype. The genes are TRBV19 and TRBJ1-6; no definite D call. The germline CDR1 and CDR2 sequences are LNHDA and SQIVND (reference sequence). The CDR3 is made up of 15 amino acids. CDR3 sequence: CASRRTSSYNSPLHF. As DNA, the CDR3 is TGTGCGAGTCGGAGGACCAGCTCCTATAATTCACCCCTCCACTTT.

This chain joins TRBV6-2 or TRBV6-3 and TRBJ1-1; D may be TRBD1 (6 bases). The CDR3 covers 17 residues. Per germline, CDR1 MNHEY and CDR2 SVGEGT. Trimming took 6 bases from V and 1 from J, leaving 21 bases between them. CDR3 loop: CASSQSTGGGRNTEAFF. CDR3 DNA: TGTGCCAGCAGCCAATCTACGGGGGGCGGGAGGAACACTGAAGCTTTCTTT.